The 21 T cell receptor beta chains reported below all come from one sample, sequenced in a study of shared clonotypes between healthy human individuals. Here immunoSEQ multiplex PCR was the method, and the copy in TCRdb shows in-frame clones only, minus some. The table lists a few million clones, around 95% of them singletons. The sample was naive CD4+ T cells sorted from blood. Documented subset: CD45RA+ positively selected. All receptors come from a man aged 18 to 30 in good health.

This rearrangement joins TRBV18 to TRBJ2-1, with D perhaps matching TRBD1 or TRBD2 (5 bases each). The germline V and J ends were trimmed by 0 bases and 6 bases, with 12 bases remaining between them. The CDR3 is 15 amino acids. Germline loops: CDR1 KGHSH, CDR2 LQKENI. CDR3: CASSPPSGGSNEQFF. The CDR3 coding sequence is TGTGCCAGCTCACCACCCAGTGGGGGAAGCAATGAGCAGTTCTTC.

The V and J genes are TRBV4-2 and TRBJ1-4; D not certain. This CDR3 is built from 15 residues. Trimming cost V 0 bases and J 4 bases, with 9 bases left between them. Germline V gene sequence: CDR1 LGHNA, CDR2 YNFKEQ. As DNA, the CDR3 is TGTGCCAGCAGCCAAGATAGGGTGGGTAATGAAAAACTGTTTTTT. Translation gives CASSQDRVGNEKLFF.

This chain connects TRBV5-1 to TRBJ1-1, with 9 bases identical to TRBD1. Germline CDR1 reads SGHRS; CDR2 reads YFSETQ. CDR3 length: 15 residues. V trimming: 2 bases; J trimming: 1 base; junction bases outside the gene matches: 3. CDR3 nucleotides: TGCGCCAGCAGCTTCTGGACAGGGGAGAACACTGAAGCTTTCTTT. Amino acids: CASSFWTGENTEAFF.

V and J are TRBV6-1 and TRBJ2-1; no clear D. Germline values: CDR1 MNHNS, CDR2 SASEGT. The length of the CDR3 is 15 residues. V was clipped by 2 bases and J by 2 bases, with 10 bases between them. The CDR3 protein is CASSESIGAYNEQFF. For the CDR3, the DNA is TGTGCCAGCAGTGAATCTATTGGGGCCTACAATGAGCAGTTCTTC.

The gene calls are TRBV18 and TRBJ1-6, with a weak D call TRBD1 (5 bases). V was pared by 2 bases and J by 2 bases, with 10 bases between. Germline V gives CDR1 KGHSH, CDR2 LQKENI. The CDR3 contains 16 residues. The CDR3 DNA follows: TGTGCCAGCTCACCAGGCCAGGGTCCCTATAATTCACCCCTCCACTTT. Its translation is CASSPGQGPYNSPLHF.

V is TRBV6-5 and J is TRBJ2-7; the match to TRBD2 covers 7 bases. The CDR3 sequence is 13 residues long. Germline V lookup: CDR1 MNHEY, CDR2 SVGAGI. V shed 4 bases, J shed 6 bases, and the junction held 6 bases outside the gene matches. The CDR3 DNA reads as TGTGCCAGCAGTTTGGGGGAGGGTGGCGAGCAGTACTTC. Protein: CASSLGEGGEQYF.

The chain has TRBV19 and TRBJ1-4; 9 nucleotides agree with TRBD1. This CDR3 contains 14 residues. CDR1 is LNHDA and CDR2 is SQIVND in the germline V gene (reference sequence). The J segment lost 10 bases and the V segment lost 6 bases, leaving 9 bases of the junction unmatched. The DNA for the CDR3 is TGTGCCAGTAGGACCGGGACAGGGCACGGAAAACTGTTTTTT. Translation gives CASRTGTGHGKLFF. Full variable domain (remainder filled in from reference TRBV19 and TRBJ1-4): DGGITQSPKYLFRKEGQNVTLSCEQNLNHDAMYWYRQDPGQGLRLIYYSQIVNDFQKGDIAEGYSVSREKKESFPLTVTSAQKNPTAFYLCASRTGTGHGKLFFGSGTQLSVL.

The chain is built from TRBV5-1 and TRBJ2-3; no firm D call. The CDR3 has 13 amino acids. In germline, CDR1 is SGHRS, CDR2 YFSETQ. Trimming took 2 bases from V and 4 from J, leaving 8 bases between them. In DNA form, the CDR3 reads TGCGCCAGCAGCTTTTGGCACCCAGATACGCAGTATTTT. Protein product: CASSFWHPDTQYF.

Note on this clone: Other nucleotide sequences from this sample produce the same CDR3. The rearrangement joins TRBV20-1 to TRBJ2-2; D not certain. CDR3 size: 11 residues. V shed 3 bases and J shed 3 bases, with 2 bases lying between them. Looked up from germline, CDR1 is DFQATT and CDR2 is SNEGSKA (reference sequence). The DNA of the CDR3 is TGCAGTGCTAGGGACACCGGGGAGCTGTTTTTT. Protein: CSARDTGELFF.

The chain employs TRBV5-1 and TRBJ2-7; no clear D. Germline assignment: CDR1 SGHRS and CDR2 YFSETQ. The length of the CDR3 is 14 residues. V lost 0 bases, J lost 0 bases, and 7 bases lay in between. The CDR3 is CASSLEAFSYEQYF. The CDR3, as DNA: TGCGCCAGCAGCTTGGAGGCTTTCTCCTACGAGCAGTACTTC. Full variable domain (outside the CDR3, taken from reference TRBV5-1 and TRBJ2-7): KAGVTQTPRYLIKTRGQQVTLSCSPISGHRSVSWYQQTPGQGLQFLFEYFSETQRNKGNFPGRFSGRQFSNSRSEMNVSTLELGDSALYLCASSLEAFSYEQYFGPGTRLTVT.

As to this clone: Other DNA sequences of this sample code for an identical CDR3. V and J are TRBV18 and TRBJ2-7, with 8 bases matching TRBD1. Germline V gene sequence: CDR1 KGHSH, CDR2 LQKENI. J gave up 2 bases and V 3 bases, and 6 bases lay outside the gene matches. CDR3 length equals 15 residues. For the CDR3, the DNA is TGTGCCAGCTCACCTCGACAGGGGCTTACCTACGAGCAGTACTTC. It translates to CASSPRQGLTYEQYF.

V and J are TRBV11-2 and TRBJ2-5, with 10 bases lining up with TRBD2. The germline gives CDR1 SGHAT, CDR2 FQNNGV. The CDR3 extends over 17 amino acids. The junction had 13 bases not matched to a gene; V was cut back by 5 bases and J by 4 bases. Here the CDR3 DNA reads TGTGCCAGCAGCGCCCATCCCTTAGCGGGGGGTGTAGAGACCCAGTACTTC. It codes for CASSAHPLAGGVETQYF.

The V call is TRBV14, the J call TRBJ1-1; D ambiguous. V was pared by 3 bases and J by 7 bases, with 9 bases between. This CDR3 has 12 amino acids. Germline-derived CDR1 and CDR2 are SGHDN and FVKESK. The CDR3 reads CASSQFWSEAFF. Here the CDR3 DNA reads TGTGCCAGCAGCCAGTTCTGGAGTGAAGCTTTCTTT.

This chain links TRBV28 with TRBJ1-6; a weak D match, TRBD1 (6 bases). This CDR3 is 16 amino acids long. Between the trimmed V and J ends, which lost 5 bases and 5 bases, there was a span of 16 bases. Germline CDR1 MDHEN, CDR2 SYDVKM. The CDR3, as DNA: TGTGCCAGCAGTCTCAGCGACAGGAGGGATAATTCACCCCTCCACTTT. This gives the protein CASSLSDRRDNSPLHF.

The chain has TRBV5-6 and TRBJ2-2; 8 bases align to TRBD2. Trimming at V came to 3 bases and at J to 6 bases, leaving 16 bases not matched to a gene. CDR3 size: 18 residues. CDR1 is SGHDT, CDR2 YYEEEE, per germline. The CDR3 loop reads CASSSGGLEGFGAGELFF. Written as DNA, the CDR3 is TGTGCCAGCAGCTCCGGGGGACTAGAGGGATTTGGGGCCGGGGAGCTGTTTTTT.

The CDR3 DNA is TGTGCCTGGGGGAGGTGGGGCAACACAGATACGCAGTATTTT. It specifies CAWGRWGNTDTQYF. The gene calls are TRBV30 and TRBJ2-3; D may be TRBD2 (6 bases). The length of the CDR3 is 14 residues. Trimming left V 5 bases short and J 2 bases short, with 14 bases between. Per the germline V gene, CDR1 is GTSNPN and CDR2 is SVGIG (reference sequence).

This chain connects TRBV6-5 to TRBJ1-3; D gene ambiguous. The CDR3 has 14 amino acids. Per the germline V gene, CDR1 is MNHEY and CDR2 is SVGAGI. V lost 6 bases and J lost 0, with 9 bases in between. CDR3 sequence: CASSPQSSGNTIYF. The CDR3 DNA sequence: TGTGCCAGCAGCCCCCAGAGCTCTGGAAACACCATATATTTT.

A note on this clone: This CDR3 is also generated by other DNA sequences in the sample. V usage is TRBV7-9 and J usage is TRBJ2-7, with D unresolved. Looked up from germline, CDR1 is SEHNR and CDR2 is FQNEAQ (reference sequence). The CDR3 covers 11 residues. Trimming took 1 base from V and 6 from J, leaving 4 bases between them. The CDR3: CASSLDLEQYF. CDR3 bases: TGTGCCAGCAGCTTAGACCTCGAGCAGTACTTC.

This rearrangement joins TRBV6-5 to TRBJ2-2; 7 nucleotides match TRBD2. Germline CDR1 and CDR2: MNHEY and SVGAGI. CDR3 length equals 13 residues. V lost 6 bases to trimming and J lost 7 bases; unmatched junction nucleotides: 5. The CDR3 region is CASSRGSRGELFF. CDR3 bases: TGTGCCAGCAGCCGCGGGAGCCGCGGGGAGCTGTTTTTT.

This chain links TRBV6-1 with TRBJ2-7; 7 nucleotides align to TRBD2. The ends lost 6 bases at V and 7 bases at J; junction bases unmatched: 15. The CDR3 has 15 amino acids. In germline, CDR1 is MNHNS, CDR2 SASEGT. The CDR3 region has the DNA TGTGCCAGCAGAAGGTCTAGCGGAGATACCTGGGAGCAGTACTTC. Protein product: CASRRSSGDTWEQYF.

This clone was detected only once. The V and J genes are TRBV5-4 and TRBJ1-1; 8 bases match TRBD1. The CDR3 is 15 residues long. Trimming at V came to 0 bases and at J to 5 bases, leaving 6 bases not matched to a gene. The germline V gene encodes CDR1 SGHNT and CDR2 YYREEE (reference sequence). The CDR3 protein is CASSLESGGLTEAFF. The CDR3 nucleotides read TGTGCCAGCAGCTTGGAATCAGGGGGCCTTACTGAAGCTTTCTTT. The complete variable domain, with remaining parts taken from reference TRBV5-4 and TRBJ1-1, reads ETGVTQSPTHLIKTRGQQVTLRCSSQSGHNTVSWYQQALGQGPQFIFQYYREEENGRGNFPPRFSGLQFPNYSSELNVNALELDDSALYLCASSLESGGLTEAFFGQGTRLTVV.